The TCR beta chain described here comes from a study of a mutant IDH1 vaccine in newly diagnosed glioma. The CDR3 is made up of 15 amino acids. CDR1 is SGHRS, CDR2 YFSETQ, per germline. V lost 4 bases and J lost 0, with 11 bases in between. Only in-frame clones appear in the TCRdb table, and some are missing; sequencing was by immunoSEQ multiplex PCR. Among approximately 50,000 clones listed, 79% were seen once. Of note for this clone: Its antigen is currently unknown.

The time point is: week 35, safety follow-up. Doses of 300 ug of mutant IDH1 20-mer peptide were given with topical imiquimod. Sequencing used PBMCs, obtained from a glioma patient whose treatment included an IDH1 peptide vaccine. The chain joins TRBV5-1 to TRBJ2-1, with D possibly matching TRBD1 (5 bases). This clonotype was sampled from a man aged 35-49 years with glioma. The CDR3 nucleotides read TGCGCCAGCAGCCTTGGGGCGAGCTCCTACAATGAGCAGTTCTTC. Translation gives CASSLGASSYNEQFF.